The 23 T cell receptor beta chains given below trace back to one sample, sequenced in a study of neurological immune-mediated disorders. TCRdb passed the 5' RACE reads through MiXCR, listing each CDR3 protein once. The sample includes roughly 50,000 distinct CDR3 sequences, roughly 13% of them seen just once. Input material: PBMCs. The receptor set was obtained from a woman aged 55-70 years with HTLV-1-associated myelopathy (HAM/TSP).

This clonotype was observed many times. V usage is TRBV29-1 and J usage is TRBJ2-5, with D tentatively TRBD2 (6 bases). The ends were cut back, 4 bases at V and 5 bases at J, with 11 bases in the middle. The CDR3 extends over 12 amino acids. Germline V gives CDR1 SQVTM, CDR2 ANQGSEA. CDR3 sequence (DNA): TGCAGCGTTGTTTGGGGGAGGGAGACCCAGTACTTC. It encodes CSVVWGRETQYF.

As for this clonotype: Since a much larger clone is just one base distant, this may be a read error. CDR3 bases: TGTGCCAGCAGGGGAAGAGTTACTGGCCAGCCCCAGCATTTT. It translates to CASRGRVTGQPQHF. This chain connects TRBV6-5 to TRBJ1-5; D is ambiguous. Between the trimmed V and J ends, which lost 6 bases and 7 bases, there was a span of 16 bases. This CDR3 comprises 14 residues. Germline assignment: CDR1 MNHEY and CDR2 SVGAGI.

This clonotype was recorded at least ten times. The V and J genes are TRBV18 and TRBJ2-1, with 9 nucleotides matching TRBD2. The J segment lost 5 bases and the V segment lost 3 bases, leaving 2 bases of the junction unmatched. The length of the CDR3 is 14 residues. Germline assignment: CDR1 KGHSH and CDR2 LQKENI. The CDR3 bases are TGTGCCAGCTCACCGACTAGCGGTAACAATGAGCAGTTCTTC. Its translation is CASSPTSGNNEQFF.

This clonotype was seen repeatedly, ten times or more. This rearrangement joins TRBV14 to TRBJ1-2; unclear D gene. The CDR3 is 12 amino acids. Trimming pared 1 base from V and 7 bases from J, leaving 7 bases between. CDR1 is SGHDN and CDR2 is FVKESK in the germline V gene. Written as DNA, the CDR3 is TGTGCCAGCAGCCAAGTTTTCGGTGGCTACACCTTC. Translated: CASSQVFGGYTF.

This clonotype was observed at least ten times. The CDR3 DNA sequence: TGTGCCAGCAGTTTGTCGGGCCTGGGGCCTGAAGCTTTCTTT. Translation gives CASSLSGLGPEAFF. V usage is TRBV27 and J usage is TRBJ1-1; tentatively, D is TRBD1 (5 bases). The CDR3 sequence is 14 residues long. Per the germline V gene, CDR1 is MNHEY and CDR2 is SMNVEV (reference sequence). V lost 3 bases to trimming and J lost 6 bases, with 14 bases between them.

Ten or more counts support this clonotype. The rearrangement joins TRBV28 to TRBJ2-3, with TRBD2 as a possible D gene (5 bases). The CDR3 is 16 residues long. V was cut by 5 bases and J by 0 bases, with 15 bases left in between. The germline CDR1 and CDR2 sequences are MDHEN and SYDVKM. The chain's CDR3 is CASSKRSWASTDTQYF. CDR3 DNA: TGTGCCAGCAGTAAGCGGAGCTGGGCTAGCACAGATACGCAGTATTTT.

Points on this clonotype: Relative to the germline gene, one junction end is altered; a read error may explain this. V is TRBV5-5 and J is TRBJ2-2, with TRBD2 matching 12 bases. The CDR3 runs 16 residues. The germline V gene encodes CDR1 SGHKS and CDR2 YYEKEE (reference sequence). The DNA for the CDR3 is TGTGTCAGCAGCCCCGGACTAGCGGGAAGAGCCGGGGAGCTGTTTTTT. It is translated as CVSSPGLAGRAGELFF.

The table lists this clonotype with many counts. The V call is TRBV20-1, the J call TRBJ2-1, with D hard to call. The CDR3 has 12 residues. V was clipped by 5 bases and J by 10 bases, with 15 bases between them. Germline lookup yields CDR1 DFQATT and CDR2 SNEGSKA (reference sequence). The CDR3 sequence: CSAETSGVEQFF. The DNA for the CDR3 is TGCAGTGCTGAAACCAGTGGGGTCGAGCAGTTCTTC.

At least ten counts were recorded for this clonotype. The rearrangement links TRBV20-1 to TRBJ1-4; 11 nucleotides line up with TRBD1. J was trimmed by 8 bases and V by 1 base; bases with no gene match: 12. This CDR3 spans 17 amino acids. Per the germline V gene, CDR1 is DFQATT and CDR2 is SNEGSKA (reference sequence). The CDR3 loop is CSARVLTGTGGAEKLFF. DNA of the CDR3: TGCAGTGCTAGAGTCCTAACCGGGACAGGGGGGGCCGAAAAACTGTTTTTT.

Ten or more counts support this clonotype. This chain connects TRBV12-3 or TRBV12-4 to TRBJ2-5, with 8 bases fitting TRBD2. The CDR3 contains 14 residues. V lost 3 bases to trimming and J lost 2 bases; unmatched junction nucleotides: 2. The CDR3: CASSLAGGQETQYF. The CDR3 DNA sequence: TGTGCCAGCAGTTTGGCGGGAGGACAAGAGACCCAGTACTTC.

This clonotype was recorded at least ten times. The gene calls are TRBV4-1 and TRBJ2-3; 7 nucleotides agree with TRBD1. CDR1 is MGHRA, CDR2 YSYEKL, per germline. The V segment lost 3 bases and the J segment 1 base; nucleotides outside the gene matches: 7. The CDR3 is 16 residues long. CDR3 region: CASSQAHRGGTDTQYF. CDR3 in DNA: TGCGCCAGCAGCCAGGCCCACAGGGGAGGCACAGATACGCAGTATTTT.

This clonotype was counted many times. The CDR3 nucleotides read TGTGCCAGCAGTTACTCCGGGACAGGACTTGAAGCTTTCTTT. Protein sequence: CASSYSGTGLEAFF. The rearrangement links TRBV6-6 to TRBJ1-1; 8 bases map to TRBD1. CDR3 size: 14 residues. V gave up 0 bases and J gave up 7 bases; unmatched junction bases: 4. Germline values: CDR1 MNHNY, CDR2 SVGAGI (reference sequence).

This clonotype was counted at least ten times. The chain is built from TRBV14 and TRBJ1-2; no firm D call. Trimming cost V 4 bases and J 1 base, with 13 bases left between them. The CDR3 loop spans 15 amino acids. Per germline, CDR1 SGHDN and CDR2 FVKESK. The CDR3 loop is CASSPMSRGNYGYTF. The CDR3 DNA reads as TGTGCCAGCAGCCCGATGTCCCGGGGTAACTATGGCTACACCTTC.

At least ten counts were recorded for this clonotype. The V call is TRBV5-1, the J call TRBJ2-3; 7 bases are shared with TRBD1. Germline V gene sequence: CDR1 SGHRS, CDR2 YFSETQ. This CDR3 is built from 17 residues. V shed 4 bases and J 0 bases; nucleotides not matched to a gene: 11. CDR3 sequence reads: CASSALPPGQSTDTQYF. The CDR3 DNA sequence: TGCGCCAGCAGCGCCTTACCCCCGGGACAGAGCACAGATACGCAGTATTTT. The entire variable domain, with the rest obtained from reference TRBV5-1 and TRBJ2-3, is as follows: KAGVTQTPRYLIKTRGQQVTLSCSPISGHRSVSWYQQTPGQGLQFLFEYFSETQRNKGNFPGRFSGRQFSNSRSEMNVSTLELGDSALYLCASSALPPGQSTDTQYFGPGTRLTVL.

This clonotype was seen ten or more times. The chain is built from TRBV11-1 and TRBJ2-1; D not resolved. This CDR3 has 17 residues. CDR1 and CDR2 (germline): SGHAT, FQDESV (reference sequence). Trimming took off 2 bases at V and 8 bases at J, with 22 bases between the two ends. CDR3 bases: TGTGCCAGCAGCTTAAGGGCAGTCCTCCTATTTCGAGATGAGCAGTTCTTC. Its translation: CASSLRAVLLFRDEQFF.

This clonotype has ten or more counts. The chain has TRBV6-5 and TRBJ1-1; no reliable D call. The germline V and J ends were trimmed by 5 bases and 3 bases, with 7 bases remaining between them. Germline CDR1 is MNHEY and CDR2 is SVGAGI. This CDR3 region has 12 residues. The CDR3 region has the DNA TGTGCCAGCAGTGCAGGCTACACTGAAGCTTTCTTT. Translation: CASSAGYTEAFF.

Notes on this clonotype: This sequence may be a read error, since a much larger clone differs from it by one base. The chain recombines TRBV5-4 with TRBJ1-1; D is unclear. Germline lookup yields CDR1 SGHNT and CDR2 YYREEE (reference sequence). There are 14 residues in the CDR3. CDR3 region: CASSLEQLNTEGFF. Written as DNA, the CDR3 is TGTGCCAGCAGCTTGGAACAGCTTAACACTGAAGGTTTCTTT.

In DNA, the CDR3 is TGTGCCAGCAGTTACTCCGTGGAGGGGTCCTACGAGCAGTACTTC. Protein product: CASSYSVEGSYEQYF. The rearrangement links TRBV6-5 to TRBJ2-7, with D possibly matching TRBD2 (6 bases). The germline V gene has CDR1 MNHEY and CDR2 SVGAGI. The CDR3 consists of 15 residues. Trimming stripped 0 bases from V and 1 base from J, with 10 bases between.

Many counts were recorded for this clonotype. The chain carries TRBV20-1 and TRBJ2-1, with TRBD2 identical over 11 bases. Germline V gene sequence: CDR1 DFQATT, CDR2 SNEGSKA (reference sequence). Trimming removed 6 bases from V and 4 bases from J; junction bases left unmatched: 8. This CDR3 spans 15 amino acids. This CDR3 reads CSAHIAGGLYNEQFF. The CDR3 region has the DNA TGCAGTGCCCACATAGCGGGAGGGCTTTACAATGAGCAGTTCTTC.

This clonotype was recorded at least ten times. The chain combines TRBV5-1 with TRBJ2-7; unclear D gene. The V gene's germline CDR1 is SGHRS and CDR2 YFSETQ. The CDR3 covers 15 residues. Trimming shortened V by 4 bases and J by 2 bases, and 16 bases separated the two germline ends. CDR3 region: CASSLHFGTTYEQYF. The CDR3 coding sequence is TGCGCCAGCAGCCTGCACTTCGGCACCACCTACGAGCAGTACTTC.

This clonotype was seen ten or more times. The chain recombines TRBV20-1 with TRBJ2-3; 12 bases map to TRBD2. Unmatched junction bases numbered 15, after V lost 4 bases and J lost 4 bases. From germline, CDR1 is DFQATT and CDR2 SNEGSKA (reference sequence). The CDR3 spans 18 residues. The CDR3 coding sequence is TGCAGTGCTACACCCGCTCCCAGCCTAGCGGGAGGGCCAGATACGCAGTATTTT. Protein sequence: CSATPAPSLAGGPDTQYF.

This clonotype has a count of ten or more. The chain joins TRBV5-1 to TRBJ2-7, with D perhaps matching TRBD1 or TRBD2 (6 bases each). In germline, CDR1 is SGHRS, CDR2 YFSETQ. The CDR3 sequence is 15 residues long. Between the trimmed V and J ends, which lost 3 bases and 0 bases, there was a span of 13 bases. The CDR3 sequence: CASSWGLAISYEQYF. In DNA form, the CDR3 reads TGCGCCAGCAGCTGGGGGCTAGCGATCTCCTACGAGCAGTACTTC.

J is TRBJ2-1 and V is TRBV24-1; possibly TRBD2 for D (5 bases). CDR3 length: 14 amino acids. CDR1 is KGHDR, CDR2 SFDVKD, per germline. The germline V and J ends were trimmed by 7 bases and 4 bases, with 13 bases remaining between them. The CDR3 loop is CATSCGSEYNEQFF. The DNA for the CDR3 is TGTGCCACCAGCTGTGGGAGTGAATACAATGAGCAGTTCTTC.